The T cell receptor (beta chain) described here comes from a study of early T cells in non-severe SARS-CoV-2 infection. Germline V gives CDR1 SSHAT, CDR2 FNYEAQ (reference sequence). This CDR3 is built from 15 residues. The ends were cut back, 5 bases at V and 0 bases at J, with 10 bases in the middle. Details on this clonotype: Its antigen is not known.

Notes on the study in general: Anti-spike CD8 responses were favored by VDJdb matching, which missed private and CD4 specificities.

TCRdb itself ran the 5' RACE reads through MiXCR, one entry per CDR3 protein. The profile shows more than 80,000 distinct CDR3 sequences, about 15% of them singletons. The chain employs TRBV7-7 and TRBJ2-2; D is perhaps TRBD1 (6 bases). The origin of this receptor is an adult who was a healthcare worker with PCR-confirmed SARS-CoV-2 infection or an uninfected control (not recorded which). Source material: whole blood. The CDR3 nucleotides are TGTGCCAGCAGCACAGGGACGGCGAACACCGGGGAGCTGTTTTTT. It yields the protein CASSTGTANTGELFF.